This T cell receptor (beta chain) comes out of a study of cytomegalovirus exposure and HLA in healthy donors (dated by TCRdb to about 2017). With regard to the full study: An earlier analysis of about 560 of the donors reported about 260 Gb of sequence data and 90 million to 120 million unique TCR beta sequences obtained from about 200 million T cells. Approximately 300 gigabases of sequencing data and roughly 81 million unique TCR sequences made up an early release that covered over 550 HLA-typed donors. Of the roughly 390 genotyped donors, less than 85% were placed in the genetic ancestry cluster associated with self-reported Caucasian donors. The study aimed to test whether cataloging public T cell receptors could reveal signatures of past pathogen exposure. Using immunosequencing, the study profiled T cell repertoires from fewer than 700 subjects and related those repertoires to cytomegalovirus serostatus. Along with the approximately 670-subject first cohort, a separate validation cohort of some 130 different subjects was used. To predict cytomegalovirus infection status, the study brought together high-throughput TCR immunosequencing, statistical association of individual TCRs with disease status, and machine learning. To study patterns of TCR occurrence, a later analysis re-analyzed previously published TCR beta repertoires from around 670 donors and added high-resolution HLA genotyping. Rather than drawing on any new phenotypic data, the later analysis identified candidate immune exposures from TCR beta sequences and the way those sequences occurred across donors. To decide whether each TCR beta V gene segment behaved as functional or pseudogenic, an earlier analysis of approximately 620 of the donors relied on high-throughput TCR beta sequencing. Donor age, sex, ethnicity and CMV serostatus were compiled alongside the repertoire data. A later genetic analysis took genome-wide SNP genotypes for 398 of the 666 donors and used that subset as a discovery cohort. Every repertoire in the discovery cohort had been generated on one and the same sequencing platform. HLA typing covered class I and class II loci at four-digit resolution. The number of donors typed differed by locus, with roughly 620-640 for A, B, C, DRB1 and DQB1, approximately 500 for DQA1, over 600 for DPA1, and about 450 for DPB1. Because of strong linkage in the cohort, roughly five DR-DQ haplotypes were treated as single units for association and clustering. Among 300 to 500 genotyped donors of the cohort, an average of approximately 240,000 unique TCR beta nucleotide sequences was sequenced per donor, of which 15% to 20% were non-productive. General conclusions and limits of the study: Because the 87-base-pair reads could not distinguish some IMGT-functional V segments, including TRBV6-2 and TRBV6-3, those segments were excluded. The classifier was reported to diagnose cytomegalovirus status with high specificity and sensitivity in both the original cohort and the validation cohort. Because counts were too low, seventeen rarely observed V segments, including chromosome 9 orphons, were left out of the earlier analysis of approximately 500 of the donors. An earlier analysis of approximately 540 of the donors showed that most TCR beta V segments appeared in productive rearrangements either about 87% or about 30% of the time, which broadly matched IMGT annotations. While some public TCRs were present in many individuals, most TCR sequences turned up only very rarely across donors. A total of 150 to 200 TCR beta chains were listed by the study as associated with cytomegalovirus. In a later analysis, the rate of TCR association differed among HLA loci, with DRB1 alleles having the most associated TCRs and HLA-C alleles having the fewest. V-gene and J-gene trimming of TCR beta chains was associated with a missense DCLRE1C variant in a later genetic analysis, and the association was replicated in an independent cohort. Linkage disequilibrium might explain the correlated functional status among segregating V segments, but an unknown experimental factor could not be ruled out. Presence/absence analyses assumed roughly uniform sequencing depth across donors, an assumption that may not hold. Specific HLA alleles were associated with some 15,000 TCR beta sequences at a false discovery rate of 0.05 in a later analysis. Because HLA typing was missing for some donors at each locus, association tests included only the typed subset. Compared with equally common non-associated chains, HLA-associated TCR beta chains in a later analysis were more clonally expanded and had lower generation probabilities. A later analysis reported that several top co-occurrence clusters appeared linked to parvovirus B19, influenza, CMV and Epstein-Barr virus. A later genetic analysis reported fewer N-insertions in productive TCRs among donors in an Asian-associated ancestry cluster than the roughly 670-donor mean. A later analysis found that most CMV-associated TCR beta chains appeared HLA-restricted, with HLA associations seemingly driven largely by CMV exposure. A further reported finding was that TCR beta sequences accurately predicted the HLA-A and HLA-B alleles for most subjects in the first cohort. For the cohort, immune exposure information was limited to CMV serostatus. The authors suggested that the approach could potentially be generalized to other disease states and immunological phenotypes. Strong co-occurrence of HLA alleles, especially DR and DQ, made assigning TCR associations to individual alleles difficult. In this cohort, only TCR beta chains were sequenced, and detectable features were limited by the absence of alpha or paired-chain data. Three of the identified cytomegalovirus-associated TCR beta chains were confirmed in vitro to be specific for cytomegalovirus antigens. The sequencing pipeline was judged likely to have produced a cluster of highly shared sequence variants as a technical artifact.

Inclusive of the bounding cysteine and phenylalanine, the CDR3 is 15 residues long. Only the CDR3 part of the read is kept: 45 bases, read in frame from the first base. The junction shows trimming of 8 bases on V and 3 bases on J, plus 19 bases between the germline ends. For CDR1 and CDR2, the germline V gene lists MDHEN and SYDVKM. The cohort comprised some 680 healthy bone marrow donors. At the time of sampling, all cohort members were nominally healthy, though unrecorded immune exposures were likely present. The donor was CMV seronegative and was included in the group of several hundred seronegative cohort members. A peripheral blood sample was collected from each donor, and TCR beta sequencing was performed on peripheral blood mononuclear cells. Genomic DNA extraction from the blood cell samples was performed with the Qiagen DNeasy Blood Extraction Kit. The library was built by means of the immunoSEQ multiplex PCR assay. For the multiplex PCR, a mixture combining 60 forward primers for TCR Vbeta segments and 13 reverse primers for TCR Jbeta segments was used. A multiplex PCR assay on genomic DNA amplified the CDR3 region of rearranged TCR beta genes. Amplified TCR beta libraries were sequenced as 87-base-pair reads on the Illumina HiSeq System. In the source study's methods: A later analysis tallied roughly 78 million unique TCR beta chains across the 700 or so repertoires, and about 12 million of those chains were shared by two or more donors. Raw reads were error-corrected and collapsed into unique sequences by a nearest-neighbor algorithm in which closely related sequences were merged to remove PCR and sequencing errors. CDR3 sequences were aligned to IMGT reference sequences to assign V, D and J gene segments. For a sequence to be retained, a match of at least six nucleotides to both a V gene segment and a J gene segment was required. A rearrangement was called productive if the CDR3 had no stop codons and remained in frame with V and J, and every other rearrangement was called non-productive. CDR3 was defined according to IMGT convention as the region running from the second conserved V-encoded cysteine to the conserved J-encoded phenylalanine. In an earlier analysis of approximately 500 of the donors, sequences lacking an unambiguous match to a single V gene segment were excluded. An earlier analysis of several hundred of the donors classified V segments as functional when productive rearrangements were above 56.7% and as segregating when the standard deviation between donors was above 5%. A statistical classification framework was built for diagnosing cytomegalovirus status from the catalog of TCR beta chain sequences. V and J gene assignment, in a later analysis, came from comparing TCR nucleotide sequences with IMGT/GENE-DB human TR gene sequences. Using the TCRdist pipeline, a later analysis assigned CDR3 sequences along with most-parsimonious VDJ recombination scenarios. In a later analysis, each TCR beta chain was defined by its CDR3 amino acid sequence together with its V-gene family, and reads without a unique V-gene family were excluded. In a later analysis, approximately 590 highly shared, low-generation-probability nucleotide sequences were removed to address suspected cross-contamination and a sequencing artifact. In a later analysis, a clonal expansion index for each public chain was calculated from normalized within-repertoire ranks of inferred template counts. A later analysis computed generation probabilities with a VDJ recombination model fitted to out-of-frame rearrangements, and checked the results against IGoR. In a later analysis, TCR-TCR, TCR-HLA and TCR-CMV co-occurrence was scored with hypergeometric tests, and a repertoire-size bias correction was applied to TCR pairs. A later analysis estimated false discovery rates by permuting HLA or CMV assignments 20 times. In a later analysis, co-occurring TCRs were grouped using DBSCAN, and TCRdist sequence similarity was added for clustering within HLA-allele-positive subsets. Repertoires with fewer than 30,000 or more than 120,000 public chains, plus five repertoires with anomalous nucleotide sharing, were excluded from co-occurrence clustering. TCRdb obtained this table from immuneACCESS and retained in-frame rearrangements with V and J assigned. These tables miss some clones; where compared with another copy, unresolved V genes account for less than half of the shortfall, and the remainder is unexplained. That table furnishes V, J and clone size, whereas the DNA furnished D and trimming. For this sample the table gives 160,000 or so clones, of which around three quarters were detected only once. Around 1% of the sample goes to the ten largest clones.

This clone was detected only a few times. Its antigen remains unidentified. One base away there is no much larger clone; base qualities are not given. The sequence joins TRBV28 to TRBJ1-2; a tentative D match to TRBD1 spans 5 bases. The TCR originated in a woman in her thirties or forties in good health and CMV-seronegative. The sample taken for sequencing was PBMCs. In nucleotides, the sequence is TGTGCCAGCGGCCCCTCGGGGGGGTACGACTATGGCTACACCTTC. Translated, this is CASGPSGGYDYGYTF.